This record concerns one TCR beta chain sequence. Its specificity is unknown. The sample belongs to a study of monozygotic twins with inflammatory bowel disease. Study-wide findings and caveats: The analysis did not separate different T cell subtypes.

One entry per CDR3 protein, without DNA, is what TCRdb gives after re-calling the 5' RACE reads. The sample data list about 150,000 distinct CDR3 sequences. The CDR3 loop spans 15 amino acids. This TCR was recovered from a human donor with ulcerative colitis or Crohn's disease, or a healthy co-twin of an affected twin (not recorded which). V and J are TRBV12-3 or TRBV12-4 and TRBJ1-4. The material sequenced was blood. The CDR3 is CASSPPGLRGEKLFF.